The clone carrying this TCR beta chain was detected ten times or more. Its matching antigen is unknown. These data originate in a study of regulatory T cells in long-lasting Graves disease. Assembly of TCR beta libraries relied on iRepertoire HTBI primers together with Arm-PCR of CDR3 regions. TCRdb processed the multiplex PCR reads anew with MiXCR; each CDR3 protein has one entry. The sample gives about 430,000 distinct CDR3 sequences, approximately 15% of which show up once; roughly 7.7% is in the top ten. The time point was: newly diagnosed GD, antithyroid drugs for less than 3 months. RNA isolated from PBMCs was used to make the TCR library. Study results and limitations: TCR diversity was lower in persistent Graves' patients (versus newly diagnosed ones).

The CDR3 is 17 residues long. The germline V gene has CDR1 MDHEN and CDR2 SYDVKM. V shed 5 bases and J shed 8 bases, with 27 bases lying between them. These data were also reused for a study on T cells in Graves' hyperthyroidism and ophthalmopathy. According to that study: Aged 18 to 65, the patients had hyperthyroidism that was newly diagnosed and had lasted under 2 months. Ophthalmopathy was separated from stable hyperthyroidism by a 13 V-J model.

The sequence came from a woman between 40 and 55 years old with Graves disease. The material was peripheral blood mononuclear cells (PBMCs), obtained at new diagnosis, from a patient treated with antithyroid drugs. The chain recombines TRBV28 with TRBJ1-2; weak D call: TRBD1 (6 bases). Here the CDR3 DNA reads TGTGCCAGCAGTGGGGGCCATGGAGGGGACCTCACGAGGGGCTACACCTTC. Its protein product is CASSGGHGGDLTRGYTF.